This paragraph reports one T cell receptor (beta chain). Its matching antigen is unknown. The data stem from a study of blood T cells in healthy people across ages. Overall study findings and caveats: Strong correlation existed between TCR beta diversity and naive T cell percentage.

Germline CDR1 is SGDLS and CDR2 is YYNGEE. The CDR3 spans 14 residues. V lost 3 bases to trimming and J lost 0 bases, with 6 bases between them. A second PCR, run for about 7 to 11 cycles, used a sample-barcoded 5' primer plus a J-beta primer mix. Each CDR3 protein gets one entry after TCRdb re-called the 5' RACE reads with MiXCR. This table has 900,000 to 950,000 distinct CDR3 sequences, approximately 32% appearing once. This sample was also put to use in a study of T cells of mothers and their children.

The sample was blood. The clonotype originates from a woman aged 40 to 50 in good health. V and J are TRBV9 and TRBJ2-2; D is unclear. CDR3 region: CASSDRSNTGELFF. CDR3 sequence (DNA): TGTGCCAGCAGCGATAGATCGAACACCGGGGAGCTGTTTTTT. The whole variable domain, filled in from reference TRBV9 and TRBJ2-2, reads DSGVTQTPKHLITATGQRVTLRCSPRSGDLSVYWYQQSLDQGLQFLIQYYNGEERAKGNILERFSAQQFPDLHSELNLSSLELGDSALYFCASSDRSNTGELFFGEGSRLTVL.